The clone carrying this TCR beta chain was seen a handful of times. TCRdb re-derived calls from the 5' RACE reads in MiXCR, one entry per CDR3 protein. The sample lists about 500,000 distinct CDR3 sequences, roughly a sixth occurring once. These data belong to a study of T cells after yellow fever vaccination. CDR3 size: 13 residues. Germline-derived CDR1 and CDR2 are MNHEY and SVGAGI. The trim removed 4 bases at V and 10 bases at J, leaving 9 bases unmatched. The sample in question was PBMCs, obtained roughly 5 days after the first yellow fever vaccination. This chain links TRBV6-5 with TRBJ2-5; 7 bases are a match to TRBD2. This receptor was identified in a young man who received the YFV17D yellow fever vaccine. CDR3 DNA: TGTGCCAGCAGTTCGGGCCGGGGGGTAATCCAGTACTTC. This sequence encodes CASSSGRGVIQYF.